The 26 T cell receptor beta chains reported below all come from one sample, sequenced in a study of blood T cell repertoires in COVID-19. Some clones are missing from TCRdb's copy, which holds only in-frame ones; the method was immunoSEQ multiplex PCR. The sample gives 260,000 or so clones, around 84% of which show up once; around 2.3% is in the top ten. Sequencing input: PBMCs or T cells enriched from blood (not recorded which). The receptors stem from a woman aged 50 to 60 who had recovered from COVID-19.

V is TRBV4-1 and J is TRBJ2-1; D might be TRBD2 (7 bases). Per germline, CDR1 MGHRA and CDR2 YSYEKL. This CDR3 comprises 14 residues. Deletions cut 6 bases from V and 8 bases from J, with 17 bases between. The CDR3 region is CASRFSRGGDEQFF. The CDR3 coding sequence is TGCGCCAGCAGGTTTAGCAGGGGAGGGGATGAGCAGTTCTTC.

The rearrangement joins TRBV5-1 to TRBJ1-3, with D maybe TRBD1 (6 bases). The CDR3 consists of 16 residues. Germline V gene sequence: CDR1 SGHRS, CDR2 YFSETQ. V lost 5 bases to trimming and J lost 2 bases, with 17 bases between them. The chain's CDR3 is CASSRSQGSAGNTIYF. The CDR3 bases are TGCGCCAGCAGTCGATCTCAGGGGAGCGCTGGAAACACCATATATTTT.

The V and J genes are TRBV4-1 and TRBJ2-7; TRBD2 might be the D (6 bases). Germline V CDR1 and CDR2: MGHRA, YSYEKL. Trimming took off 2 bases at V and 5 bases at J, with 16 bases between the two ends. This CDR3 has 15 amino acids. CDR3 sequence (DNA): TGCGCCAGCAGCCAACCACCCCCTAGGAGGGACGAGCAGTACTTC. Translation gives CASSQPPPRRDEQYF.

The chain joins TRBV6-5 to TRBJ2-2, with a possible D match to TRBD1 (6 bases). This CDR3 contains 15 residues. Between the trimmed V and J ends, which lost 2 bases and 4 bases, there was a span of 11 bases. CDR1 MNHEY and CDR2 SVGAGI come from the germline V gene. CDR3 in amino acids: CASSYLGTSTGELFF. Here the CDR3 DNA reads TGTGCCAGCAGTTACCTCGGGACAAGCACCGGGGAGCTGTTTTTT.

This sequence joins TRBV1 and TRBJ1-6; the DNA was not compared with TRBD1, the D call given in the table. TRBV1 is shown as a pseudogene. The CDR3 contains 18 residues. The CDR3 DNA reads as TGCACCAGCAGCCGTCTAGGGACAGATAAATCAATACGTTCACCCCTCCACTTT. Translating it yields CTSSRLGTDKSIRSPLHF.

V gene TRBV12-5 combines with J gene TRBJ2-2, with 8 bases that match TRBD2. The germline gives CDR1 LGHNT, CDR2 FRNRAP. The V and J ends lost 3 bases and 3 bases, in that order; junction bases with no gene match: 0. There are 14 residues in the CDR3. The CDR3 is CASGLLADTGELFF. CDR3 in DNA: TGTGCTAGTGGTTTACTAGCGGACACCGGGGAGCTGTTTTTT.

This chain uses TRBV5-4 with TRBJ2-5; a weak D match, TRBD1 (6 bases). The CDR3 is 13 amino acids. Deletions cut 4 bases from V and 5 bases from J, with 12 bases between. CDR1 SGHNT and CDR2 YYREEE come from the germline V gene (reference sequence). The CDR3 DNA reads TGTGCCAGCAGCGTGGACAGCCTGGAGACCCAGTACTTC. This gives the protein CASSVDSLETQYF. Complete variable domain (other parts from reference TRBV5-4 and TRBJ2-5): ETGVTQSPTHLIKTRGQQVTLRCSSQSGHNTVSWYQQALGQGPQFIFQYYREEENGRGNFPPRFSGLQFPNYSSELNVNALELDDSALYLCASSVDSLETQYFGPGTRLLVL.

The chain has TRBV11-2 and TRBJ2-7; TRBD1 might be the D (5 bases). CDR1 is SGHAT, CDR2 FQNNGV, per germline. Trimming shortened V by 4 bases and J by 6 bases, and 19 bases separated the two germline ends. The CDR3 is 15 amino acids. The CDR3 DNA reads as TGTGCCAGCAGCTCGACCTCCTCGGACATCACCGAGCAGTACTTC. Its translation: CASSSTSSDITEQYF.

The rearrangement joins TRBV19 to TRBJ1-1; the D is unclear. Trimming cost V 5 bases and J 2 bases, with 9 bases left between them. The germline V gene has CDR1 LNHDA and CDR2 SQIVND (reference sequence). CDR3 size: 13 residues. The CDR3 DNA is TGTGCCAGTAGTGTGACACAAAACACTGAAGCTTTCTTT. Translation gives CASSVTQNTEAFF. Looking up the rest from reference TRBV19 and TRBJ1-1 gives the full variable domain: DGGITQSPKYLFRKEGQNVTLSCEQNLNHDAMYWYRQDPGQGLRLIYYSQIVNDFQKGDIAEGYSVSREKKESFPLTVTSAQKNPTAFYLCASSVTQNTEAFFGQGTRLTVV.

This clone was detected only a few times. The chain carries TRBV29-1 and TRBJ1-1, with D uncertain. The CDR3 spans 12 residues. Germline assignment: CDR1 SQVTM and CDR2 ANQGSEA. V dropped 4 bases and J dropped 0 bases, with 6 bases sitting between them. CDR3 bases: TGCAGCGTTGTGGCTGTGAACACTGAAGCTTTCTTT. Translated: CSVVAVNTEAFF.

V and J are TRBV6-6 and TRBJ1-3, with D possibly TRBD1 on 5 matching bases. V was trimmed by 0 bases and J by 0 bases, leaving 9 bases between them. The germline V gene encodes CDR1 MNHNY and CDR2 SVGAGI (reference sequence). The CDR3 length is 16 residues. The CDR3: CASSYSGGFSGNTIYF. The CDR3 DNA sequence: TGTGCCAGCAGTTACTCGGGGGGATTCTCTGGAAACACCATATATTTT.

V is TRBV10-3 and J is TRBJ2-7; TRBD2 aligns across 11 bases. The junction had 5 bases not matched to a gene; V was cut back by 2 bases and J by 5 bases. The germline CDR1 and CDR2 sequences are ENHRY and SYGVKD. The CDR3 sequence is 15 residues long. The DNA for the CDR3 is TGTGCCATCAGTGAGACTAGCGGGAGTTACGACGAGCAGTACTTC. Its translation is CAISETSGSYDEQYF.

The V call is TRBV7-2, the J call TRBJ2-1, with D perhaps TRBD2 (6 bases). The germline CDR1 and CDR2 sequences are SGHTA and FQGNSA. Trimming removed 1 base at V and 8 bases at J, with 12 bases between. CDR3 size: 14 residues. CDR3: CASSLGAGRDEQFF. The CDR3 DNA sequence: TGTGCCAGCAGCTTAGGTGCGGGAAGGGATGAGCAGTTCTTC. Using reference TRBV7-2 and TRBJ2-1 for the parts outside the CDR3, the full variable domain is GAGVSQSPSNKVTEKGKDVELRCDPISGHTALYWYRQSLGQGLEFLIYFQGNSAPDKSGLPSDRFSAERTGGSVSTLTIQRTQQEDSAVYLCASSLGAGRDEQFFGPGTRLTVL.

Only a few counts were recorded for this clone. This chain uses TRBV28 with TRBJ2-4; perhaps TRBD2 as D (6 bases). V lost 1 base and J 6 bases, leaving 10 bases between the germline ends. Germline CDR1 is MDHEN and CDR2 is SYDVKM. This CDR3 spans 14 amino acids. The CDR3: CASSLSGDLNIQYF. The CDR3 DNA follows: TGTGCCAGCAGTTTATCGGGGGACTTAAACATTCAGTACTTC.

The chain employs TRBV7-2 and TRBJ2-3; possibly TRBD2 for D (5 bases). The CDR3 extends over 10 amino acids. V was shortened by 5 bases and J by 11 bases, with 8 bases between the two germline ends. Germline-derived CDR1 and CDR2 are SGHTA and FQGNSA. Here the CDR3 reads CASSHREQYF. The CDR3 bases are TGTGCCAGCAGCCACCGGGAGCAGTATTTT.

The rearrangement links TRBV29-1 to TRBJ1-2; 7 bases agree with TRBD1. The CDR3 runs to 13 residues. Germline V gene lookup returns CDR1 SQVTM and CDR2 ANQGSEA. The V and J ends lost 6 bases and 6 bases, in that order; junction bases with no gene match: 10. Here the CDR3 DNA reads TGCAGCGTAGCCTTAACAGGGGCCCATGGCTACACCTTC. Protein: CSVALTGAHGYTF.

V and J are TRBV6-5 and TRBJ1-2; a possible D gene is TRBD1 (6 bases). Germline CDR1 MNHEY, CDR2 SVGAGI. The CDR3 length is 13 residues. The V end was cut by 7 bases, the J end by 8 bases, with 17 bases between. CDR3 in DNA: TGTGCCAGCACCGCGGGGGGGGCATGGGGCTACACCTTC. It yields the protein CASTAGGAWGYTF.

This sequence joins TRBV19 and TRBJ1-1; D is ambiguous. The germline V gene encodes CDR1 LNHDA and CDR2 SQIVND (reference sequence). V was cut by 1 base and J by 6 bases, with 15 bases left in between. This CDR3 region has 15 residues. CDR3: CASSIGNTPRAEAFF. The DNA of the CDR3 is TGTGCCAGTAGTATAGGGAACACCCCGAGGGCTGAAGCTTTCTTT.

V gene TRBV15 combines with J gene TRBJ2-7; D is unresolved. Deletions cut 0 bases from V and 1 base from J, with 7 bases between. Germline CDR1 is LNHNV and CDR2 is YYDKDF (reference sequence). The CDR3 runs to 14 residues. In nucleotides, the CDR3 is TGTGCCACCAGCAGAGAGCTCAGTTCCTACGAGCAGTACTTC. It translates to CATSRELSSYEQYF.

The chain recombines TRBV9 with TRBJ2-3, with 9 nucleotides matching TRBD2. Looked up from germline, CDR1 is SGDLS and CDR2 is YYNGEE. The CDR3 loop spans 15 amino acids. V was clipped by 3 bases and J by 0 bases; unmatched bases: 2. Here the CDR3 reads CASSATSGSTDTQYF. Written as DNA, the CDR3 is TGTGCCAGCAGCGCGACTAGCGGAAGCACAGATACGCAGTATTTT.

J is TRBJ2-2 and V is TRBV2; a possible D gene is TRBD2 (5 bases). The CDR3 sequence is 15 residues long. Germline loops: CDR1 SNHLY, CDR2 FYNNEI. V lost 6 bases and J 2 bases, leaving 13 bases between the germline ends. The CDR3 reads CASRRSGSNTGELFF. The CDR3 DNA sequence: TGTGCCAGCAGGCGAAGCGGAAGCAACACCGGGGAGCTGTTTTTT.

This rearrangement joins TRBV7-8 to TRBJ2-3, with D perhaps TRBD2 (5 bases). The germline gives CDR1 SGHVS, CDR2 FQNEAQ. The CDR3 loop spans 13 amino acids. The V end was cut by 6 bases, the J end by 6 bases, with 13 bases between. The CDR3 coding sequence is TGTGCCAGCAGGCTAGCCCTACTGGATACGCAGTATTTT. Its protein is CASRLALLDTQYF.

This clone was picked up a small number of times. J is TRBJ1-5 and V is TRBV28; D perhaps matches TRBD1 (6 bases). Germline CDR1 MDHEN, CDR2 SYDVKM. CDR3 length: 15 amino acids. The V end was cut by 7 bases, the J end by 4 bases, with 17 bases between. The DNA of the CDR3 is TGTGCCAGCAAGGTCCAGGGGATCGAGAATCAGCCCCAGCATTTT. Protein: CASKVQGIENQPQHF.

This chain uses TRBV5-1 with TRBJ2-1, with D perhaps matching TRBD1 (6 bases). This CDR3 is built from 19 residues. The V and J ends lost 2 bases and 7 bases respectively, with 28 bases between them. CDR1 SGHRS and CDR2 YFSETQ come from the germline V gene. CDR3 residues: CASSFRGGNRQLGLNEQFF. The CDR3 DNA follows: TGCGCCAGCAGCTTCAGAGGGGGAAATCGACAACTGGGCTTAAATGAGCAGTTCTTC.

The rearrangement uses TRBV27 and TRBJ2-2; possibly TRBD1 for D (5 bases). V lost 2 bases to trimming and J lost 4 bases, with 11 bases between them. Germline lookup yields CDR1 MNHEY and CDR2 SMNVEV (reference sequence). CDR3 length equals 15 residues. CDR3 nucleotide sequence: TGTGCCAGCAGTTTAAGGGGTTCGAGCACCGGGGAGCTGTTTTTT. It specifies CASSLRGSSTGELFF.

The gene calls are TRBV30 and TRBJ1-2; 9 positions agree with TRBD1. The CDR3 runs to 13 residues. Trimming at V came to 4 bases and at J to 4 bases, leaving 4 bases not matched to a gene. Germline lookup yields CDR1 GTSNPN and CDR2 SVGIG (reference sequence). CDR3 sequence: CAWTGQGIYGYTF. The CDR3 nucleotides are TGTGCCTGGACGGGACAGGGTATCTATGGCTACACCTTC.